This T cell receptor (beta chain) was captured by sequencing in a study of Graves' ophthalmopathy and Graves' hyperthyroidism. Study summary: Researchers obtained peripheral blood at initial diagnosis, before any treatment had begun.

The sequenced template was RNA, covering the TCR beta CDR3 region. A first-round RT-PCR used HTBI primers, followed by a second-round multiplex PCR. Using its own MiXCR run on the multiplex PCR reads, TCRdb lists one record per CDR3 protein. Here the sample spans a few hundred thousand distinct CDR3 sequences, 18% being singletons. Germline CDR1 LGHDT, CDR2 YNNKEL (reference sequence). The CDR3 loop spans 15 amino acids. V was clipped by 5 bases and J by 4 bases; unmatched bases: 8. The rearrangement uses TRBV3-1 and TRBJ1-5; 7 positions match TRBD1. The specimen was peripheral blood. The sequence came from a woman under 30 with Graves' ophthalmopathy. CDR3 nucleotide sequence: TGTGCCAGCAGCGCACGGGACAGAGGGAATCAGCCCCAGCATTTT. Its translation: CASSARDRGNQPQHF.